The present TCR beta chain was sequenced within a study of blood T cell repertoires in COVID-19. Whole-study context: The United States, Italy and Spain provided the acute and convalescent COVID-19 samples.

In the study's own analysis: How many nucleated cells were present was estimated from reference gene primer amplification. The repertoire was sequenced with immunoSEQ multiplex PCR; TCRdb's copy has only in-frame clones and lacks some. V and J calls and clone size come straight from that table; D and trimming were deduced from the DNA. The repertoire holds 160,000 or so clones, with more than 75% as singletons. From germline, CDR1 is SGHRS and CDR2 YFSETQ. V was trimmed by 2 bases and J by 0 bases, leaving 3 bases between them. There are 12 residues in the CDR3. Sequenced sample: PBMCs or T cells enriched from blood (not recorded which). The source is a human donor with acute COVID-19. The donor label of this sample is uncertain. The chain uses TRBV5-1 and TRBJ2-7; unclear D gene. The CDR3 sequence: CASSFSSYEQYF. The CDR3, as DNA: TGCGCCAGCAGCTTCAGCTCCTACGAGCAGTACTTC.